This T cell receptor (beta chain) appears in the sequencing data of a study of blood T cell repertoires in COVID-19. Study-level background: Acute and convalescent COVID-19 specimens originated in the United States, Italy and Spain. Sources were T cells, B-cell-depleted T cells, or PBMCs; the material itself was cDNA or gDNA.

As handled by the study authors: The assay estimated nucleated cells by amplifying reference gene primers. Profiling relied on immunoSEQ multiplex PCR, and the TCRdb table lists in-frame clones only, not all of them. From that table come the V and J calls and clone size; the DNA was used to work out D and trimming. The table lists a few hundred thousand clones, around nine tenths of them singletons. This clonotype originated in a man aged 55 to 70 who had recovered from COVID-19. The specimen was peripheral blood.

The CDR3 DNA reads TGTGCCAGCAGTTGGTCCGGGACAGGAATCACCGGGGAGCTGTTTTTT. Residues: CASSWSGTGITGELFF. V and J are TRBV28 and TRBJ2-2; 8 nucleotides agree with TRBD1. V lost 4 bases, J lost 4 bases, and 8 bases stayed unmatched. This CDR3 has 16 residues. From germline, CDR1 is MDHEN and CDR2 SYDVKM.